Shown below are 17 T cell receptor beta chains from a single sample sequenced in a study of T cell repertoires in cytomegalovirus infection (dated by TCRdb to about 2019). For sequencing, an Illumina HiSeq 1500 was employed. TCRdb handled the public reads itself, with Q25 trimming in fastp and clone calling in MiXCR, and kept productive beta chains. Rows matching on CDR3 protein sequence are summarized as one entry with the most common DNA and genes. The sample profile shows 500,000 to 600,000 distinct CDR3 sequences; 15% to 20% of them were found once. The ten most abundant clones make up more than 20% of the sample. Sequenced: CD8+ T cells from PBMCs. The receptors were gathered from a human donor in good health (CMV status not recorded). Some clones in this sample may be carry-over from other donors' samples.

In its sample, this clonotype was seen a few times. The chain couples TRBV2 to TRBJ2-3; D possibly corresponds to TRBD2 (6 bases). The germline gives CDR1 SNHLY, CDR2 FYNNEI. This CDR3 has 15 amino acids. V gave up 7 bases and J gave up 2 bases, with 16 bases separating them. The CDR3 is CASTLAAGTTDTQYF. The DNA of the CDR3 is TGTGCCAGCACCCTTGCGGCGGGGACCACAGATACGCAGTATTTT.

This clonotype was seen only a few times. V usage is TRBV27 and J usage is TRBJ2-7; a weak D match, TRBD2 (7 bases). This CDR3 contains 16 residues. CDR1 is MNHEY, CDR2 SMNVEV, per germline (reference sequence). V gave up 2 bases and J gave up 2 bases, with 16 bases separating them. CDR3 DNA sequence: TGTGCCAGCAGTTTAAATGGGGGCGGGGGTCCCTACGAGCAGTACTTC. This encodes CASSLNGGGGPYEQYF.

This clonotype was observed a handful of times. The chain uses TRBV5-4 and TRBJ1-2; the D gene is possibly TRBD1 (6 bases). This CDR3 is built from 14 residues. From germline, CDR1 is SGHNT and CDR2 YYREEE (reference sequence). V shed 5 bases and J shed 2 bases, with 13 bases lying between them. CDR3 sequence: CASRPRTVNYGYTF. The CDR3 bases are TGTGCCAGCAGACCTCGGACAGTCAACTATGGCTACACCTTC.

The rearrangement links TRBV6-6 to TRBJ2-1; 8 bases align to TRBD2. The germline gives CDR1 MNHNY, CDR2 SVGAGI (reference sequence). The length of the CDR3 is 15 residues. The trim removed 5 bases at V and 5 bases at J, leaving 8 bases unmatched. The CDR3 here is CASSLPGLGDNEQFF. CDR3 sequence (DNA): TGTGCCAGCAGTCTACCGGGACTAGGGGACAATGAGCAGTTCTTC.

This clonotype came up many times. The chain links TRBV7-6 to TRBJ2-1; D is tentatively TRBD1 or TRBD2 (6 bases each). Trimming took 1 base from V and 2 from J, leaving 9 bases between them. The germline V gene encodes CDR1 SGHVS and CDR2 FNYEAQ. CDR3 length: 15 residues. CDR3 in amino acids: CASSLEGGTYNEQFF. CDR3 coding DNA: TGTGCCAGCAGCTTAGAGGGGGGCACCTACAATGAGCAGTTCTTC.

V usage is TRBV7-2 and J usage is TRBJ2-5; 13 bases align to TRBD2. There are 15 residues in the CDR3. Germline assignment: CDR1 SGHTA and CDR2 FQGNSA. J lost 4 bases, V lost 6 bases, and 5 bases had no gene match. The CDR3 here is CASRRLAGGAETQYF. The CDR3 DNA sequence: TGTGCCAGCAGAAGACTAGCGGGAGGAGCAGAGACCCAGTACTTC.

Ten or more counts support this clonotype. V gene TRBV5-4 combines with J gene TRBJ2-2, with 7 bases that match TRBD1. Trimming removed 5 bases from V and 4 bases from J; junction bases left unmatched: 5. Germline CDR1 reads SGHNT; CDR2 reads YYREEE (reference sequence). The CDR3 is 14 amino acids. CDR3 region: CASSQQGSTGELFF. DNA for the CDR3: TGTGCCAGCAGTCAACAGGGGAGCACCGGGGAGCTGTTTTTT.

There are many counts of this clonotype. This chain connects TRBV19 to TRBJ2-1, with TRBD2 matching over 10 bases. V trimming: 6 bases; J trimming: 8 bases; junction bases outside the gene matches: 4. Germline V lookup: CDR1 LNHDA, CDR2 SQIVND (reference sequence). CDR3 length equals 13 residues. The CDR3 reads CASRAGGPDEQFF. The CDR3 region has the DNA TGTGCCAGTAGAGCGGGGGGGCCGGATGAGCAGTTCTTC.

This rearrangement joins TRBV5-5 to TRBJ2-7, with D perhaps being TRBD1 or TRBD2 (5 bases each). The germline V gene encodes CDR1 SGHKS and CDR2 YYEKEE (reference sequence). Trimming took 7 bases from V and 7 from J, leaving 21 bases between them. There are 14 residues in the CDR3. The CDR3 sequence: CASFNGEGRQEQYF. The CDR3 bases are TGTGCCAGCTTTAATGGCGAGGGGCGGCAAGAGCAGTACTTC.

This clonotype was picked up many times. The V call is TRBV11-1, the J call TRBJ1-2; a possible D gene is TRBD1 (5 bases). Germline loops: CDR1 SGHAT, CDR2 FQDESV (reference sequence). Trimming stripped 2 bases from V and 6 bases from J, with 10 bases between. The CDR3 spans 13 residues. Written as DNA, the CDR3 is TGTGCCAGCAGCTTAACCAGGGTAGATGGCTACACCTTC. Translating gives CASSLTRVDGYTF.

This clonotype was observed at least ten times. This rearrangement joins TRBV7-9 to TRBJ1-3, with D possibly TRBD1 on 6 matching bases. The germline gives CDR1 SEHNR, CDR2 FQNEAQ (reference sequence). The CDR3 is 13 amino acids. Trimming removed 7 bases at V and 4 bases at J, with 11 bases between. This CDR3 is CASKQGEGNTIYF. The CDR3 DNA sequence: TGTGCCAGCAAACAGGGTGAAGGAAACACCATATATTTT.

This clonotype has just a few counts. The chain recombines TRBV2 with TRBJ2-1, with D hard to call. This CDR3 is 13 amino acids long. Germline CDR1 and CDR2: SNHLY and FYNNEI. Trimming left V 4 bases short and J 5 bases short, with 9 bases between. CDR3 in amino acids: CASSVEENNEQFF. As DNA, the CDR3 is TGTGCCAGCAGTGTCGAGGAGAACAATGAGCAGTTCTTC.

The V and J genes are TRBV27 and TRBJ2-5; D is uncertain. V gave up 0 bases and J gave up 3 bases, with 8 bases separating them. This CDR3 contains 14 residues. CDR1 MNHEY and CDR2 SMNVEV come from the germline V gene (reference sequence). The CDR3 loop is CASSLSGLEETQYF. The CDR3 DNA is TGTGCCAGCAGTTTATCGGGCCTGGAAGAGACCCAGTACTTC.

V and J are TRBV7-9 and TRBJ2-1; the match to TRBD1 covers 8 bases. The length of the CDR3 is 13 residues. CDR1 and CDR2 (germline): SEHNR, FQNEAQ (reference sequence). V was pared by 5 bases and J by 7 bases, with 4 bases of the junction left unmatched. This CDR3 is CASSLRTGNEQFF. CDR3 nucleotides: TGTGCCAGCAGCCTGCGGACAGGGAATGAGCAGTTCTTC.

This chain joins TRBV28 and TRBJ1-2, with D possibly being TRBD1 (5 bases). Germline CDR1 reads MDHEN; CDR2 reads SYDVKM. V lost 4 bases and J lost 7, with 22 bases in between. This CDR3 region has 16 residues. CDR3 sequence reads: CASSSTARDLRSGYTF. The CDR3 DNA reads TGTGCCAGCAGTTCCACTGCCCGGGACTTACGGAGTGGCTACACCTTC.

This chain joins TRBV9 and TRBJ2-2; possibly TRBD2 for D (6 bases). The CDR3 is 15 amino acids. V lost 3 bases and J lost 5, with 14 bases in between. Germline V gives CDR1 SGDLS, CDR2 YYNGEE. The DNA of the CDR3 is TGTGCCAGCAGCGGGGTCGGGGGAAAGACCGGGGAGCTGTTTTTT. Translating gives CASSGVGGKTGELFF.

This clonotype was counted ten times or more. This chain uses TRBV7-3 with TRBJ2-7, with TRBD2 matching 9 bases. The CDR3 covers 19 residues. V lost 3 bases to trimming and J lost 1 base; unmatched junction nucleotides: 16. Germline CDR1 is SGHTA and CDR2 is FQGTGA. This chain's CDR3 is CASSFPVARLAGPSYEQYF. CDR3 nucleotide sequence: TGTGCCAGCAGCTTCCCCGTGGCTAGGCTAGCGGGACCTTCCTACGAGCAGTACTTC.